A single sample is the source of the 26 T cell receptor beta chains below, sequenced in a study of control samples from healthy donors and cancer patients. Some clones are missing from TCRdb's copy, which holds only in-frame ones; the method was immunoSEQ multiplex PCR. This table holds 150,000 or so clones, around 94% found once. The source material was PBMCs. The receptor set was obtained from a man aged 55 to 70 with colorectal cancer.

This chain connects TRBV6-1 to TRBJ2-7, with TRBD2 identical over 13 bases. The V gene end was trimmed by 3 bases and the J gene end by 6 bases; junction bases not matched to a gene: 8. The CDR3 extends over 16 amino acids. Germline lookup yields CDR1 MNHNS and CDR2 SASEGT. CDR3 DNA sequence: TGTGCCAGCAGTGATCCCGGGACTAGCGGGGACGGCGAGCAGTACTTC. The encoded protein is CASSDPGTSGDGEQYF.

The chain recombines TRBV10-3 with TRBJ2-2; 7 nucleotides line up with TRBD2. Germline V lookup: CDR1 ENHRY, CDR2 SYGVKD. This CDR3 region has 15 residues. The junction had 3 bases not matched to a gene; V was cut back by 1 base and J by 4 bases. CDR3: CAISEWQRGTGELFF. For the CDR3, the DNA is TGTGCCATCAGTGAGTGGCAGCGGGGCACCGGGGAGCTGTTTTTT.

The chain has TRBV6-5 and TRBJ2-2, with 7 bases identical to TRBD1. From germline, CDR1 is MNHEY and CDR2 SVGAGI. The J segment lost 5 bases and the V segment lost 6 bases, leaving 6 bases of the junction unmatched. The CDR3 covers 14 residues. The CDR3 here is CASSLRGLTGELFF. Written as DNA, the CDR3 is TGTGCCAGCAGCCTCAGGGGGTTAACCGGGGAGCTGTTTTTT.

The V gene is TRBV5-1, the J gene TRBJ1-2; D not resolved. CDR3 length: 15 amino acids. Trimming stripped 1 base from V and 2 bases from J, with 12 bases between. From germline, CDR1 is SGHRS and CDR2 YFSETQ. The CDR3 protein is CASSLTVQVNYGYTF. The CDR3 nucleotides are TGCGCCAGCAGCTTGACAGTGCAGGTCAACTATGGCTACACCTTC.

This clone has just a few counts. The V gene is TRBV20-1, the J gene TRBJ2-5; D gene uncertain. V was shortened by 5 bases and J by 5 bases, with 9 bases between the two germline ends. In germline, CDR1 is DFQATT, CDR2 SNEGSKA (reference sequence). The CDR3 runs to 11 residues. The CDR3 sequence is CSAAPEETQYF. Written as DNA, the CDR3 is TGCAGTGCTGCACCAGAGGAGACCCAGTACTTC.

The chain links TRBV6-6 to TRBJ2-3; no clear D gene. This CDR3 comprises 13 residues. The V end lost 2 bases, the J end lost 6 bases, and 9 bases lay between the germline ends. The V gene's germline CDR1 is MNHNY and CDR2 SVGAGI (reference sequence). The CDR3 DNA is TGTGCCAGCAGTTACGACCGAAGGGATACGCAGTATTTT. This sequence encodes CASSYDRRDTQYF.

J is TRBJ1-2 and V is TRBV7-2; D remains ambiguous. CDR1 and CDR2 from the germline V gene are SGHTA and FQGNSA. The CDR3 length is 12 residues. V shed 3 bases and J shed 8 bases, with 10 bases lying between them. For the CDR3, the DNA is TGTGCCAGCAGCTTCGGTCGGGAAGGCTACACCTTC. It specifies CASSFGREGYTF. Full variable domain (remainder filled in from reference TRBV7-2 and TRBJ1-2): GAGVSQSPSNKVTEKGKDVELRCDPISGHTALYWYRQSLGQGLEFLIYFQGNSAPDKSGLPSDRFSAERTGGSVSTLTIQRTQQEDSAVYLCASSFGREGYTFGSGTRLTVV.

The rearrangement links TRBV24-1 to TRBJ2-7; 7 bases line up with TRBD1. Germline V gene lookup returns CDR1 KGHDR and CDR2 SFDVKD. Losses at the gene ends were 4 bases for V and 2 bases for J; bases not matched to a gene: 4. CDR3 length: 14 amino acids. The CDR3 here is CATSDHGTAYEQYF. As DNA, the CDR3 is TGTGCCACCAGTGACCACGGGACAGCCTACGAGCAGTACTTC.

The genes are TRBV9 and TRBJ2-3; D is perhaps TRBD2 (6 bases). Trimming left V 3 bases short and J 0 bases short, with 11 bases between. The CDR3 totals 15 residues. Germline V CDR1 and CDR2: SGDLS, YYNGEE. CDR3 sequence reads: CASSATGTSTDTQYF. The CDR3 DNA reads as TGTGCCAGCAGCGCAACCGGGACTAGCACAGATACGCAGTATTTT.

V is TRBV20-1 and J is TRBJ1-1; D call uncertain. Germline V gene lookup returns CDR1 DFQATT and CDR2 SNEGSKA (reference sequence). The CDR3 is 11 amino acids. Trimming cost V 1 base and J 7 bases, with 7 bases left between them. The chain's CDR3 is CSARGPREAFF. As DNA, the CDR3 is TGCAGTGCTAGAGGCCCCCGTGAAGCTTTCTTT.

The chain joins TRBV6-1 to TRBJ1-6; 8 bases are a match to TRBD1. The CDR3 consists of 16 residues. Germline trimming cut 1 base from V and 8 bases from J; bases unmatched to any gene: 7. The V gene's germline CDR1 is MNHNS and CDR2 SASEGT. CDR3 residues: CASSEGYGQGDSPLHF. The CDR3, as DNA: TGTGCCAGCAGTGAAGGGTACGGACAGGGAGATTCACCCCTCCACTTT.

The rearrangement joins TRBV30 to TRBJ1-5; D is possibly TRBD1 (6 bases). The length of the CDR3 is 14 residues. V was pared by 1 base and J by 7 bases, with 14 bases between. Germline CDR1 and CDR2: GTSNPN and SVGIG (reference sequence). For the CDR3, the DNA is TGTGCCTGGAGTGAAGCAGGGGTAGAGCAGCCCCAGCATTTT. As protein: CAWSEAGVEQPQHF. The entire variable domain, with the rest obtained from reference TRBV30 and TRBJ1-5, is as follows: SQTIHQWPATLVQPVGSPLSLECTVEGTSNPNLYWYRQAAGRGLQLLFYSVGIGQISSEVPQNLSASRPQDRQFILSSKKLLLSDSGFYLCAWSEAGVEQPQHFGDGTRLSIL.

V and J are TRBV7-9 and TRBJ1-1; 8 positions agree with TRBD1. V was clipped by 2 bases and J by 6 bases; unmatched bases: 11. Per the germline V gene, CDR1 is SEHNR and CDR2 is FQNEAQ (reference sequence). The CDR3 is made up of 16 amino acids. CDR3 sequence (DNA): TGTGCCAGCAGCTTACAGGGGGCGCGGCGGGAGCCTGAAGCTTTCTTT. Amino acid sequence: CASSLQGARREPEAFF.

This clone was detected once. The chain is built from TRBV7-2 and TRBJ1-3; the D gene is possibly TRBD1 (5 bases). The ends were cut back, 4 bases at V and 2 bases at J, with 15 bases in the middle. The germline CDR1 and CDR2 sequences are SGHTA and FQGNSA. This CDR3 has 16 residues. CDR3 DNA: TGTGCCAGCAGCTCCTACGACAGACCCACTGGAAACACCATATATTTT. This encodes CASSSYDRPTGNTIYF.

This rearrangement joins TRBV12-3 or TRBV12-4 to TRBJ1-2, with a possible D match to TRBD1 (6 bases). This CDR3 has 12 residues. Deletions cut 1 base from V and 7 bases from J, with 7 bases between. The CDR3 reads CASSLVQGGYTF. The CDR3 nucleotides are TGTGCCAGCAGTTTAGTACAGGGTGGCTACACCTTC.

The rearrangement joins TRBV4-3 to TRBJ2-5; 8 bases are a match to TRBD1. This CDR3 spans 13 amino acids. V gave up 4 bases and J gave up 5 bases; unmatched junction bases: 3. CDR1 is LGHNA, CDR2 YSLEER, per germline. The CDR3 nucleotides read TGCGCCAGCAGCCCTACAGGGGGGGAGACCCAGTACTTC. Residues: CASSPTGGETQYF.

The chain is built from TRBV7-6 and TRBJ2-6; 10 nucleotides match TRBD1. V lost 4 bases, J lost 2 bases, and 2 bases stayed unmatched. CDR3 length equals 16 residues. The germline CDR1 and CDR2 sequences are SGHVS and FNYEAQ. CDR3 region: CASSSTGGAGANVLTF. Here the CDR3 DNA reads TGTGCCAGCAGCTCGACAGGGGGCGCTGGGGCCAACGTCCTGACTTTC.

The gene calls are TRBV30 and TRBJ1-4, with D uncertain. Germline assignment: CDR1 GTSNPN and CDR2 SVGIG (reference sequence). Deletions cut 6 bases from V and 6 bases from J, with 8 bases between. This CDR3 contains 11 residues. The CDR3 region is CACMSYEKLFF. CDR3 nucleotide sequence: TGTGCCTGCATGTCCTATGAAAAACTGTTTTTT.

This clone came up once. V usage is TRBV3-1 (or the pseudogene TRBV3-2) and J usage is TRBJ2-5, with unresolved D. The V gene's germline CDR1 is LGHDT and CDR2 YNNKEL (reference sequence). Trimming removed 0 bases from V and 5 bases from J, with 4 bases in between. CDR3 length: 12 residues. The CDR3 loop reads CASSQDTETQYF. CDR3 nucleotides: TGTGCCAGCAGCCAAGATACCGAGACCCAGTACTTC.

The gene calls are TRBV3-1 (or the pseudogene TRBV3-2) and TRBJ2-7; 7 nucleotides align to TRBD1. CDR1 is LGHDT and CDR2 is YNNKEL in the germline V gene (reference sequence). The CDR3 consists of 16 residues. J gave up 4 bases and V 0 bases, and 9 bases lay outside the gene matches. CDR3 bases: TGTGCCAGCAGCCAAGAGGGAGCAGGGGGAAGGTACGAGCAGTACTTC. Protein sequence: CASSQEGAGGRYEQYF.

This chain connects TRBV2 to TRBJ2-4; D is unclear. CDR1 is SNHLY and CDR2 is FYNNEI in the germline V gene. This CDR3 contains 12 residues. Trimming pared 5 bases from V and 10 bases from J, leaving 12 bases between. The CDR3 region has the DNA TGTGCCAGCAGTTACGACCCCCGGATTCAGTACTTC. Protein sequence: CASSYDPRIQYF. The variable domain in full, with the rest retrieved from reference TRBV2 and TRBJ2-4, is EPEVTQTPSHQVTQMGQEVILRCVPISNHLYFYWYRQILGQKVEFLVSFYNNEISEKSEIFDDQFSVERPDGSNFTLKIRSTKLEDSAMYFCASSYDPRIQYFGAGTRLSVL.

This chain uses TRBV5-4 with TRBJ2-2; D perhaps matches TRBD1 (5 bases). Germline CDR1 is SGHNT and CDR2 is YYREEE (reference sequence). The CDR3 has 15 amino acids. V was pared by 4 bases and J by 4 bases, with 14 bases between. This CDR3 reads CASSPDSYLTGELFF. The CDR3 nucleotides read TGTGCCAGCAGCCCCGACAGTTACCTCACCGGGGAGCTGTTTTTT.

Worth noting for this clone: Different DNA sequences within this sample yield the same CDR3. This chain joins TRBV4-3 and TRBJ2-3; the match to TRBD2 covers 10 bases. The CDR3 runs to 15 residues. V lost 1 base, J lost 3 bases, and 1 base stayed unmatched. Germline loops: CDR1 LGHNA, CDR2 YSLEER. The CDR3 nucleotides read TGCGCCAGCAGCCAAGCTAGCGGGGGTACAGATACGCAGTATTTT. This translates into CASSQASGGTDTQYF.

The chain links TRBV6-5 to TRBJ1-2, with D unclear. Trimming removed 5 bases at V and 4 bases at J, with 11 bases between. This CDR3 contains 13 residues. Per germline, CDR1 MNHEY and CDR2 SVGAGI. Here the CDR3 DNA reads TGTGCCAGCAGTACTAATCCCGCCTATGGCTACACCTTC. The encoded protein is CASSTNPAYGYTF.

This clone was seen once. This chain links TRBV6-5 with TRBJ1-1; D not certain. The V end lost 6 bases, the J end lost 4 bases, and 15 bases lay between the germline ends. From germline, CDR1 is MNHEY and CDR2 SVGAGI. This CDR3 is 14 amino acids long. CDR3 sequence: CASRDFMGGTEAFF. The CDR3 DNA is TGTGCCAGCAGAGACTTTATGGGCGGCACTGAAGCTTTCTTT.

The gene calls are TRBV19 and TRBJ2-7; 8 nucleotides align to TRBD1. With 6 bases clipped from V and 3 bases from J, the junction kept 4 bases outside the gene matches. The germline gives CDR1 LNHDA, CDR2 SQIVND (reference sequence). CDR3 length equals 13 residues. The CDR3 coding sequence is TGTGCCAGTAGCCCGGACAGGGTCTACGAGCAGTACTTC. It encodes CASSPDRVYEQYF.